The 31 T cell receptor beta chains listed next were all sequenced from one sample in a study of T cell clones after liver transplantation. Produced via immunoSEQ multiplex PCR; TCRdb's table is partial and in-frame only. Here the sample spans 65,000 to 95,000 clones, about 80% being singletons. Sequences were derived from CD4+ T cells from blood, sampled before liver transplant. All receptors derive from a human donor who received a liver transplant.

The rearrangement uses TRBV9 and TRBJ2-5, with 9 bases matching TRBD2. Per the germline V gene, CDR1 is SGDLS and CDR2 is YYNGEE. The CDR3 totals 14 residues. Trimming removed 4 bases from V and 4 bases from J; junction bases left unmatched: 5. CDR3 amino acids: CASSPGLAAETQYF. CDR3 bases: TGTGCCAGCAGCCCGGGACTAGCTGCAGAGACCCAGTACTTC.

This clone was seen more than once but under ten times. DNA for the CDR3: TGTGCCAGCAGCTTGGGGGTGGCTGGGGCCAACGTCCTGACTTTC. Its translation is CASSLGVAGANVLTF. This sequence joins TRBV7-3 and TRBJ2-6; perhaps D is TRBD1 or TRBD2 (5 bases each). V lost 3 bases, J lost 2 bases, and 8 bases lay in between. The CDR3 spans 15 residues. Germline V lookup: CDR1 SGHTA, CDR2 FQGTGA.

This clone was found a few times. The chain combines TRBV11-2 with TRBJ1-5; D is perhaps TRBD1 (5 bases). Germline assignment: CDR1 SGHAT and CDR2 FQNNGV. The CDR3 consists of 15 residues. The V end was cut by 5 bases, the J end by 4 bases, with 15 bases between. The CDR3 region has the DNA TGTGCCAGCAGCCCAAACGCAGGGTTTAATCAGCCCCAGCATTTT. Protein: CASSPNAGFNQPQHF.

The chain employs TRBV2 and TRBJ2-7; D is unclear. The CDR3 covers 12 residues. Trimming cost V 3 bases and J 4 bases, with 7 bases left between them. Germline assignment: CDR1 SNHLY and CDR2 FYNNEI. The CDR3 is CASSDRAYEQYF. CDR3 coding DNA: TGTGCCAGCAGTGACCGAGCTTACGAGCAGTACTTC.

This chain uses TRBV4-3 with TRBJ2-5; no clear D gene. V shed 0 bases and J shed 1 base, with 12 bases lying between them. The CDR3 extends over 16 amino acids. Germline V gene data show CDR1 as LGHNA and CDR2 as YSLEER. CDR3 nucleotides: TGCGCCAGCAGCCAAGATTTCTTAGGCAGCCAAGAGACCCAGTACTTC. Protein sequence: CASSQDFLGSQETQYF.

The chain is built from TRBV19 and TRBJ1-5; D perhaps matches TRBD1 (6 bases). The CDR3 runs 15 residues. In germline, CDR1 is LNHDA, CDR2 SQIVND (reference sequence). Trimming pared 10 bases from V and 4 bases from J, leaving 20 bases between. The CDR3 protein is CATWEGRGQNQPQHF. As DNA, the CDR3 is TGTGCCACCTGGGAGGGCAGGGGCCAAAATCAGCCCCAGCATTTT.

The chain carries TRBV5-4 and TRBJ1-1, with D perhaps matching TRBD1 (5 bases). Germline V CDR1 and CDR2: SGHNT, YYREEE (reference sequence). The CDR3 runs 16 residues. Trimming removed 4 bases from V and 0 bases from J, with 16 bases in between. CDR3 coding DNA: TGTGCCAGCAGCGTTGGGGGGGTTGGAATGAACACTGAAGCTTTCTTT. Its translation is CASSVGGVGMNTEAFF.

The chain has TRBV28 and TRBJ2-7, with TRBD2 matching 11 bases. Germline values: CDR1 MDHEN, CDR2 SYDVKM. The CDR3 is 20 residues long. J was trimmed by 5 bases and V by 3 bases; bases with no gene match: 21. CDR3 nucleotide sequence: TGTGCCAGCAGTTTTCATTGGCCAGGCCTTCTTAGCGGGAGGGCCAACGAGCAGTACTTC. Protein: CASSFHWPGLLSGRANEQYF.

The chain recombines TRBV11-3 with TRBJ2-1; 8 bases match TRBD1. J gave up 0 bases and V 5 bases, and 6 bases lay outside the gene matches. The germline V gene encodes CDR1 SGHNT and CDR2 YENEEA. CDR3 length equals 16 residues. This chain's CDR3 is CASSQVGTGSYNEQFF. CDR3 DNA sequence: TGTGCCAGCAGCCAGGTAGGGACAGGCTCCTACAATGAGCAGTTCTTC.

This chain connects TRBV4-1 to TRBJ2-3; D perhaps matches TRBD2 (6 bases). This CDR3 has 13 residues. The germline CDR1 and CDR2 sequences are MGHRA and YSYEKL. V lost 0 bases to trimming and J lost 8 bases, with 9 bases between them. CDR3 coding DNA: TGCGCCAGCAGCCAAGATCGGAGGGGTACGCAGTATTTT. Residues: CASSQDRRGTQYF.

The chain joins TRBV7-2 to TRBJ2-3, with 12 nucleotides matching TRBD2. The junction had 10 bases not matched to a gene; V was cut back by 5 bases and J by 1 base. The germline CDR1 and CDR2 sequences are SGHTA and FQGNSA. The CDR3 has 18 amino acids. As DNA, the CDR3 is TGTGCCAGCAGCAGACTAGCGGGAGCCCCCGGGGGCACAGATACGCAGTATTTT. As protein: CASSRLAGAPGGTDTQYF.

The rearrangement uses TRBV2 and TRBJ2-7; weak D call: TRBD1 (6 bases). This CDR3 has 14 amino acids. V was clipped by 5 bases and J by 2 bases, with 13 bases between them. CDR1 SNHLY and CDR2 FYNNEI come from the germline V gene. The DNA for the CDR3 is TGTGCCAGCAGTAGATACCGGGACACCTACGAGCAGTACTTC. It encodes CASSRYRDTYEQYF.

This clone was seen a handful of times. The chain is built from TRBV2 and TRBJ1-2, with TRBD1 matching over 7 bases. There are 14 residues in the CDR3. Germline CDR1 is SNHLY and CDR2 is FYNNEI. The ends lost 4 bases at V and 3 bases at J; junction bases unmatched: 5. CDR3 residues: CASSALGTDYGYTF. The CDR3 DNA sequence: TGTGCCAGCAGTGCCCTTGGGACAGACTATGGCTACACCTTC.

The rearrangement joins TRBV7-2 to TRBJ1-5; tentatively, D is TRBD1 (6 bases). The germline gives CDR1 SGHTA, CDR2 FQGNSA. CDR3 length equals 16 residues. V was trimmed by 6 bases and J by 2 bases, leaving 17 bases between them. CDR3 nucleotides: TGTGCCAGCAGGCCCCAGGGGATGGGCCGCAATCAGCCCCAGCATTTT. Its translation is CASRPQGMGRNQPQHF.

The chain carries TRBV5-6 and TRBJ2-1; maybe TRBD2 (6 bases). The CDR3 has 15 residues. The germline gives CDR1 SGHDT, CDR2 YYEEEE. V was shortened by 5 bases and J by 0 bases, with 12 bases between the two germline ends. The CDR3 DNA reads TGTGCCAGCAGGTCCGTAGCGGACTCCTACAATGAGCAGTTCTTC. It encodes CASRSVADSYNEQFF.

The chain employs TRBV7-2 and TRBJ1-2; 7 bases map to TRBD1. The CDR3 extends over 15 amino acids. V was clipped by 2 bases and J by 6 bases; unmatched bases: 9. Germline V gene sequence: CDR1 SGHTA, CDR2 FQGNSA. Here the CDR3 reads CASSLSDRVMDGYTF. The CDR3 nucleotides are TGTGCCAGCAGCTTAAGTGACAGGGTGATGGATGGCTACACCTTC.

The gene calls are TRBV4-3 and TRBJ2-7; D gene ambiguous. Trimming removed 3 bases at V and 0 bases at J, with 6 bases between. Germline CDR1 is LGHNA and CDR2 is YSLEER. The CDR3 has 13 residues. As DNA, the CDR3 is TGCGCCAGCAGCCAGGCCTACTCCTACGAGCAGTACTTC. It encodes CASSQAYSYEQYF.

V gene TRBV2 combines with J gene TRBJ1-5; D is ambiguous. Looked up from germline, CDR1 is SNHLY and CDR2 is FYNNEI. V lost 1 base, J lost 2 bases, and 12 bases lay in between. The CDR3 has 16 amino acids. CDR3 amino acids: CASSEDSLSGNQPQHF. CDR3 DNA sequence: TGTGCCAGCAGTGAAGACAGTTTGTCGGGCAATCAGCCCCAGCATTTT.

The V and J genes are TRBV5-1 and TRBJ2-5, with 11 bases that match TRBD1. The CDR3 length is 17 residues. The V segment lost 6 bases and the J segment 1 base; nucleotides outside the gene matches: 11. Germline CDR1 SGHRS, CDR2 YFSETQ. CDR3 nucleotides: TGCGCCAGCACCTCGGTGTGGGGACAGGGGGTCCAAGAGACCCAGTACTTC. Translation gives CASTSVWGQGVQETQYF.

The J gene is TRBJ1-1, the V gene TRBV2; unclear D gene. The V and J ends lost 3 bases and 1 base respectively, with 6 bases between them. Germline V lookup: CDR1 SNHLY, CDR2 FYNNEI. This CDR3 is built from 13 residues. The CDR3 region is CASSDEGNTEAFF. CDR3 nucleotides: TGTGCCAGCAGTGATGAGGGGAACACTGAAGCTTTCTTT.

The chain recombines TRBV7-9 with TRBJ1-2; D might be TRBD1 (6 bases). Germline CDR1 is SEHNR and CDR2 is FQNEAQ (reference sequence). The CDR3 contains 12 residues. V lost 9 bases and J 6 bases, leaving 14 bases between the germline ends. CDR3 nucleotides: TGTGCCAGTGAGGGGGACGGAGATGGCTACACCTTC. Its translation is CASEGDGDGYTF.

V gene TRBV4-3 combines with J gene TRBJ2-3; the D gene could be TRBD1 or TRBD2 (5 bases each). The CDR3 runs to 17 residues. V was pared by 4 bases and J by 0 bases, with 17 bases between. CDR1 and CDR2 (germline): LGHNA, YSLEER. Here the CDR3 reads CASSRVAGTASTDTQYF. CDR3 nucleotides: TGCGCCAGCAGCCGGGTCGCTGGGACGGCTAGCACAGATACGCAGTATTTT.

The chain is built from TRBV11-3 and TRBJ2-7, with D tentatively TRBD2 (6 bases). V lost 5 bases to trimming and J lost 3 bases, with 20 bases between them. CDR1 and CDR2 from the germline V gene are SGHNT and YENEEA. The CDR3 sequence is 16 residues long. This CDR3 is CASSPFPGERHYEQYF. DNA of the CDR3: TGTGCCAGCAGCCCCTTCCCGGGAGAACGGCACTACGAGCAGTACTTC.

Only a few counts were recorded for this clone. The chain employs TRBV5-1 and TRBJ1-2, with a possible D match to TRBD1 (5 bases). CDR3 length: 17 amino acids. Trimming cost V 5 bases and J 2 bases, with 22 bases left between them. Germline lookup yields CDR1 SGHRS and CDR2 YFSETQ. The CDR3 sequence: CASRSLTPGPVNYGYTF. The CDR3 DNA reads as TGCGCCAGCAGGTCACTAACTCCAGGGCCGGTAAACTATGGCTACACCTTC.

The chain carries TRBV5-1 and TRBJ2-7; D ambiguous. Trimming took off 0 bases at V and 0 bases at J, with 7 bases between the two ends. The CDR3 is made up of 14 amino acids. The germline gives CDR1 SGHRS, CDR2 YFSETQ. DNA of the CDR3: TGCGCCAGCAGCTTGGGCCAGCACTCCTACGAGCAGTACTTC. Translated, it gives CASSLGQHSYEQYF.

This chain uses TRBV2 with TRBJ2-3; 12 bases match TRBD2. Looked up from germline, CDR1 is SNHLY and CDR2 is FYNNEI. The ends lost 10 bases at V and 4 bases at J; junction bases unmatched: 15. This CDR3 is built from 17 residues. CDR3 sequence: CATATLSSGRVPDTQYF. For the CDR3, the DNA is TGTGCCACCGCGACACTTTCTAGCGGGAGGGTCCCAGATACGCAGTATTTT.

This chain links TRBV10-3 with TRBJ2-3; no clear D gene. This CDR3 region has 14 residues. V lost 8 bases and J 0 bases, leaving 12 bases between the germline ends. CDR1 ENHRY and CDR2 SYGVKD come from the germline V gene. This CDR3 reads CAISPGGSTDTQYF. CDR3 sequence (DNA): TGTGCCATCTCCCCGGGCGGAAGCACAGATACGCAGTATTTT.

The V gene is TRBV15, the J gene TRBJ1-6; D call uncertain. The ends were cut back, 4 bases at V and 10 bases at J, with 11 bases in the middle. Germline-derived CDR1 and CDR2 are LNHNV and YYDKDF (reference sequence). The CDR3 length is 13 residues. The CDR3 region has the DNA TGTGCCACCAGCAAGGACGTTAGGTCACCCCTCCACTTT. Its translation is CATSKDVRSPLHF.

The rearrangement uses TRBV6-6 and TRBJ2-1; D might be TRBD2 (6 bases). Trimming left V 6 bases short and J 3 bases short, with 12 bases between. The CDR3 runs 14 residues. Germline V gene sequence: CDR1 MNHNY, CDR2 SVGAGI (reference sequence). The CDR3 DNA is TGTGCCAGCAGGGGAGGACTTATCTACAATGAGCAGTTCTTC. It codes for CASRGGLIYNEQFF.

This rearrangement joins TRBV7-9 to TRBJ1-5; D is perhaps TRBD1 (5 bases). Trimming cost V 5 bases and J 4 bases, with 12 bases left between them. CDR3 length: 14 residues. Per germline, CDR1 SEHNR and CDR2 FQNEAQ (reference sequence). CDR3 sequence: CASSPSRENQPQHF. The DNA for the CDR3 is TGTGCCAGCAGCCCTAGCAGGGAAAATCAGCCCCAGCATTTT.

The CDR3 bases are TGTGCCAGCAGCCGTGACAGGGTGAATGAGCAGTTCTTC. Encoded protein: CASSRDRVNEQFF. The genes are TRBV7-2 and TRBJ2-1; 7 bases map to TRBD1. The length of the CDR3 is 13 residues. Per germline, CDR1 SGHTA and CDR2 FQGNSA. Trimming removed 5 bases from V and 7 bases from J; junction bases left unmatched: 5.